This TCR beta chain was documented in a study of cytomegalovirus exposure and HLA in healthy donors. At the level of the study: The same platform as the approximately 640 first-cohort repertoires was used for the 130 or so validation repertoires, a later analysis reported. Study-level results: In vitro data verified a few CMV-associated chains as specific for CMV antigens. In a later analysis, first-cohort TCR clusters were found to tend to co-occur in the 100 to 150 validation repertoires.

The repertoire was sequenced with immunoSEQ multiplex PCR; TCRdb's copy has only in-frame clones and lacks some. Among about 150,000 clones listed, approximately 82% were seen once. As concerns this clone: Antigen: not known.

Germline loops: CDR1 SGDLS, CDR2 YYNGEE. Trimming cost V 4 bases and J 3 bases, with 8 bases left between them. This CDR3 has 14 residues. The sample taken for sequencing was PBMCs. This TCR was sampled from a man aged 30-40 years in good health and CMV-seropositive. V is TRBV9 and J is TRBJ1-6; D is unclear. This chain's CDR3 is CASSTLNYNSPLHF. The CDR3 DNA sequence: TGTGCCAGCAGCACTCTAAACTATAATTCACCCCTCCACTTT.